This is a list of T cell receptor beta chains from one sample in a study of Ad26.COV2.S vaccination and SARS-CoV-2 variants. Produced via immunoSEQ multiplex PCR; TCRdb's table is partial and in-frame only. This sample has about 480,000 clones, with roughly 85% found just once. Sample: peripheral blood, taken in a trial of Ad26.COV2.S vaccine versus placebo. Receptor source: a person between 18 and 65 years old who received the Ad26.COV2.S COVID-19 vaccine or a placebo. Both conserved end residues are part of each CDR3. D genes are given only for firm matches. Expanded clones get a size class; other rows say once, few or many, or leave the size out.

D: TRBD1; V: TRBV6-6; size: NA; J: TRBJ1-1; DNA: TGTGCCAGCAGTTACGGGGACAGGGGGGCTTTCTTT; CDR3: CASSYGDRGAFF
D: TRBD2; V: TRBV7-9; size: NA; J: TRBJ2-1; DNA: TGTGCCAGCAGCCTAGCGGGAGGGGGTAATAATGAGCAGTTCTTC; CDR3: CASSLAGGGNNEQFF
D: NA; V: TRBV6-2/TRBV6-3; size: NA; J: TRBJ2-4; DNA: TGTGCCAGCAGTTCTCACTTGGACATTCAGTACTTC; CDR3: CASSSHLDIQYF
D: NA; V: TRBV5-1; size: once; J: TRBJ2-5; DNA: TGCGCCAGCAGCTTGGACCAAGAGACCCAGTACTTC; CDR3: CASSLDQETQYF
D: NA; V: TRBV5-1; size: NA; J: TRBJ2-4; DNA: TGCGCCAGCAGCTTGTTGGGCGCCTTAGCCAAAAACATTCAGTACTTC; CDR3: CASSLLGALAKNIQYF
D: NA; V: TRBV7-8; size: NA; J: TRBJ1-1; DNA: TGTGCCAGCAGTGACAGGACGGGAACTGAAGCTTTCTTT; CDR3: CASSDRTGTEAFF
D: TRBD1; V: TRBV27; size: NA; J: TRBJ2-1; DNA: TGTGCCAGCAGTTCACAGGGGTCTTCCTACAATGAGCAGTTCTTC; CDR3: CASSSQGSSYNEQFF
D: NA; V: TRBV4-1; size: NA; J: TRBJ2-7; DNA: TGCGCCAGCAGCCAACATGGGGGTGGGGTTACCTACGAGCAGTACTTC; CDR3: CASSQHGGGVTYEQYF
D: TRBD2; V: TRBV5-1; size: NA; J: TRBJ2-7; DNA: TGCGCCAGCAGCTTGGTTTCTAGCGGGACGGACGAGCAGTACTTC; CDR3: CASSLVSSGTDEQYF
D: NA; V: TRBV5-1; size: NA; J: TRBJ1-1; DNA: TGCGCCAGCAAGCAGGACACTGAAGCTTTCTTT; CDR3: CASKQDTEAFF
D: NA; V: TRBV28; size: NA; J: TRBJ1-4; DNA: TGTGCCAGCAGTTTCCAGCGGCGGCTTAATGAAAAACTGTTTTTT; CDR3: CASSFQRRLNEKLFF
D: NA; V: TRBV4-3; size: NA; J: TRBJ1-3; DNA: TGCGCCAGCAGCCAAGAGGTTGGCCAACGCCCTGGAAACACCATATATTTT; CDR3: CASSQEVGQRPGNTIYF
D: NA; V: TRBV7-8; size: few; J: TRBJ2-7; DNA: TGTGCCAGCAGCTTAGGGGCTACCCCCTCCTACGAGCAGTACTTC; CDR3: CASSLGATPSYEQYF
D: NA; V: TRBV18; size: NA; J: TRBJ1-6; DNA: TGTGCCAGCTCATCCTACGGCCCTAGCTCCTATAATTCACCCCTCCACTTT; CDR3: CASSSYGPSSYNSPLHF
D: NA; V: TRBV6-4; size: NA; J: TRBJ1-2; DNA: TGTGCCAGCCGTGGTGTCGGACTTTTTGATGGCTACACCTTC; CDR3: CASRGVGLFDGYTF
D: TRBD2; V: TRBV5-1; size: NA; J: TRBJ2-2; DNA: TGCGCCAGCAGCTTGGATGCTAGCGGGAGACGTGAGACCGGGGAGCTGTTTTTT; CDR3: CASSLDASGRRETGELFF